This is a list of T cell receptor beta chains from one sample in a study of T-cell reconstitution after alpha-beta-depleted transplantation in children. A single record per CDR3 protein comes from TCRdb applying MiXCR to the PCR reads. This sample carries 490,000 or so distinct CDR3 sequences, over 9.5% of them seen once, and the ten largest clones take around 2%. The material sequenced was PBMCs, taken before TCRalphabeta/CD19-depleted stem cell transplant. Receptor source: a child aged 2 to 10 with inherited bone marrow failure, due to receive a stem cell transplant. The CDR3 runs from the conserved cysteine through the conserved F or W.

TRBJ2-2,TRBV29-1,CSVSNGVRGTGELFF
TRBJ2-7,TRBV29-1,CSVEGGPLSYEQYF
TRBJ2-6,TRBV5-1,CASSFKQGAGANVLTF
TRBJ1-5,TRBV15,CATSRDGQGNQPQHF
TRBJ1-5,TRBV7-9,CASSSGWGESNQPQHF
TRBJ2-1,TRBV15,CATSSRLANEQFF
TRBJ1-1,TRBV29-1,CSATPPEAFF
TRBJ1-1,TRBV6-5,CASSSSDSTEAFF
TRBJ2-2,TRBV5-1,CASSRQGDTGELFF
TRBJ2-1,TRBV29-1,CSVLRLAGGWNEQFF
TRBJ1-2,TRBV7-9,CASSLAATYGYTF
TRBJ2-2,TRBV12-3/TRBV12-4,CASTPRGGGYGGELFF
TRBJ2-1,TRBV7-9,CASSQTSGSKDEQFF
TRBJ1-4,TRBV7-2,CASSPRAGGEKLFF
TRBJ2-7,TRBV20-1,CSATQRASPPYEQYF
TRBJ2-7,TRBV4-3,CASSQDLGQGGFHEQYF
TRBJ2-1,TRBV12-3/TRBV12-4,CASSWALAGGPNEQFF
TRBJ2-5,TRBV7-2,CASSLQLAGTQETQYF
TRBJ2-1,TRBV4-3,CASSQDAAGYNEQFF
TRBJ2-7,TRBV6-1,CASSRDRHSLYEQYF
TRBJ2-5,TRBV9,CASSPPASSGLRETQYF
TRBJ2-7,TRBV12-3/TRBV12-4,CASSPGPRVYEQYF
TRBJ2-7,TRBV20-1,CSARPRTAGSSYEQYF
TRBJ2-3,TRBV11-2,CASSSTPDPFGSTDTQYF
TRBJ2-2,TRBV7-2,CASSLAPRLAGGGELFF
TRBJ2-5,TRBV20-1,CSATLLILAGEETQYF
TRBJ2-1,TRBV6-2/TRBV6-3,CASSYSPGLASLNEQFF
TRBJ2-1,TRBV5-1,CASSPLEREGPTSQFF
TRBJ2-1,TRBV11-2,CASRAIDGIYNEQFF
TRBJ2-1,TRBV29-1,CSGGLAGVNEQFF
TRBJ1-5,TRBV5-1,CASSLGAAGSGFNQPQHF
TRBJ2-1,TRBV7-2,CASSPAAPYNEQFF
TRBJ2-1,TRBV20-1,CSAGRDEQFF
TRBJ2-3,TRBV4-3,CASSYRLAGVGDTQYF
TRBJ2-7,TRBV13,CASSYSRLAGVPYEQYF
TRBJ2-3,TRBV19,CASSMGGADTQYF
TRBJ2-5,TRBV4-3,CASKSWAGETQYF
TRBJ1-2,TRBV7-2,CASSLARDFYTF
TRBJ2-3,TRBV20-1,CSAREREGTDTQYF
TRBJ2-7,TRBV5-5,CASSQGLAGGQDEQYF
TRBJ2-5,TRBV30,CAWSVNIGETQYF
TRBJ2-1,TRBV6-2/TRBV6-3,CASRRLASEQFF
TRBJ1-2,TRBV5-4,CASSLPEYSPYGYTF
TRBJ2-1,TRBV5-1,CASSSRQGGYNEQFF
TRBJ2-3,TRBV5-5,CASSLVGVGADTQYF
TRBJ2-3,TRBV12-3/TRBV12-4,CASSQTQTTDTQYF
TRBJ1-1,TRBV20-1,CSPSDGTAWVMNTEAFF
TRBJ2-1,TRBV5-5,CASSLSVGLYNEQFF
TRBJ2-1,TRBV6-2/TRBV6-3,CASSYPSGHGSYNEQFF
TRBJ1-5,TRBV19,CASSSQLNQPQHF
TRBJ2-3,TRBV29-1,CSVGSVASDTQYF
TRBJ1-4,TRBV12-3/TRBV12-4,CASSLDTIVEKLFF